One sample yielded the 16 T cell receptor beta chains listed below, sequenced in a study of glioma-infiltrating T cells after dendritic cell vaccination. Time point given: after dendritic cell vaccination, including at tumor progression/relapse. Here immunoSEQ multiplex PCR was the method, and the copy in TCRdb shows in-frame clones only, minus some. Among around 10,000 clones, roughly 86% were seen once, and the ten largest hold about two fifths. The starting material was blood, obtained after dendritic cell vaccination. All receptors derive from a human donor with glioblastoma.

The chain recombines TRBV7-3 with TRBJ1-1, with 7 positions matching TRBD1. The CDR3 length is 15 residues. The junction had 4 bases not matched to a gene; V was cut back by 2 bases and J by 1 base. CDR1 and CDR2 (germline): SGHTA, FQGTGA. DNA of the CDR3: TGTGCCAGCAGCTTAGCAGGGACAGCGAACACTGAAGCTTTCTTT. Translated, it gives CASSLAGTANTEAFF.

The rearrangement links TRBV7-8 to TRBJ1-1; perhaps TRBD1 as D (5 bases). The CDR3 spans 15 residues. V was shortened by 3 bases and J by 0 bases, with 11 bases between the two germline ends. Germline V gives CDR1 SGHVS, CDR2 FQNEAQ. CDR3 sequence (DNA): TGTGCCAGCAGCTTCTACGGGACTCTGAACACTGAAGCTTTCTTT. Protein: CASSFYGTLNTEAFF.

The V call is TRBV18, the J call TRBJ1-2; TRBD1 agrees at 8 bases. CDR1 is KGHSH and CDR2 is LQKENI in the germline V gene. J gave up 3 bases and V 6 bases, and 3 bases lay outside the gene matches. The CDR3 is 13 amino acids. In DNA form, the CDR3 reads TGTGCCAGCTCCACGACAGGGGACTATGGCTACACCTTC. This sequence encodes CASSTTGDYGYTF.

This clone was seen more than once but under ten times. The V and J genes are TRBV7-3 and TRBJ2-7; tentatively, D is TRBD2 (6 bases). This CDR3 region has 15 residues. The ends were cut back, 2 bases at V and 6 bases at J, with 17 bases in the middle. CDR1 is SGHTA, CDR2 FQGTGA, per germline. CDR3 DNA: TGTGCCAGCAGCTTAGATGGGACTCCTCTCCCCGAGCAGTACTTC. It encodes CASSLDGTPLPEQYF.

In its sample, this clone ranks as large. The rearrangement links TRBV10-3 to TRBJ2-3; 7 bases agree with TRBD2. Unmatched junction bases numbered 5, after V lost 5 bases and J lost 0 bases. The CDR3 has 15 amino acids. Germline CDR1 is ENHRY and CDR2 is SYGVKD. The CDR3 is CAISYRDYSTDTQYF. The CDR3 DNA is TGTGCCATCAGTTACCGGGACTATAGCACAGATACGCAGTATTTT.

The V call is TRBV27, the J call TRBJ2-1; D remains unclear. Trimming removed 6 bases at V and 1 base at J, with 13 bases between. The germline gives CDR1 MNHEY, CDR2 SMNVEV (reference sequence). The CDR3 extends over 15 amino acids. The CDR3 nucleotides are TGTGCCAGCAGGGCACGGCTAGATTCCTACAATGAGCAGTTCTTC. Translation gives CASRARLDSYNEQFF.

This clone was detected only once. CDR3 protein: CAWRYTGSSEKLFF. The CDR3 DNA reads TGTGCCTGGAGGTATACAGGGTCTAGTGAAAAACTGTTTTTT. The chain carries TRBV30 and TRBJ1-4; D might be TRBD1 (6 bases). The length of the CDR3 is 14 residues. Between the trimmed V and J ends, which lost 3 bases and 7 bases, there was a span of 15 bases. Germline CDR1 is GTSNPN and CDR2 is SVGIG (reference sequence).

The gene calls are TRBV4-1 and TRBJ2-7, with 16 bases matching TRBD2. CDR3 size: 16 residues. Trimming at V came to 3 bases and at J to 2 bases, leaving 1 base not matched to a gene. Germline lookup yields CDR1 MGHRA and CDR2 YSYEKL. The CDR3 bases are TGCGCCAGCAGCCAGGGGACTAGCGGGAGGGCCTACGAGCAGTACTTC. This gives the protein CASSQGTSGRAYEQYF.

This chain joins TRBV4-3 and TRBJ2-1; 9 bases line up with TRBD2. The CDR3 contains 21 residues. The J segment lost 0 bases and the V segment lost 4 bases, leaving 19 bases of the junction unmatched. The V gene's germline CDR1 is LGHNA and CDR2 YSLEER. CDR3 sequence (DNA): TGCGCCAGCAGCCCGAGATGGGCTAGCGGGACTATGTTGAGCTCCTACAATGAGCAGTTCTTC. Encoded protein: CASSPRWASGTMLSSYNEQFF.

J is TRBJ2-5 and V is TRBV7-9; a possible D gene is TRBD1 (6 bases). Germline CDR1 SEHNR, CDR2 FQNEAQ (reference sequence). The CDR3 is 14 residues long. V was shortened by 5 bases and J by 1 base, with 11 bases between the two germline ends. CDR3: CASSPGVLQETQYF. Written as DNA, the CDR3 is TGTGCCAGCAGCCCAGGGGTGCTCCAAGAGACCCAGTACTTC.

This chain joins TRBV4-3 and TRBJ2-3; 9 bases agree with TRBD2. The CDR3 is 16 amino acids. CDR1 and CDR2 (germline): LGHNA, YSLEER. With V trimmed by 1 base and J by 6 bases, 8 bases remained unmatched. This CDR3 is CASSQAPSGNGDTQYF. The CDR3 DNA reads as TGCGCCAGCAGCCAAGCCCCTAGCGGGAACGGGGATACGCAGTATTTT.

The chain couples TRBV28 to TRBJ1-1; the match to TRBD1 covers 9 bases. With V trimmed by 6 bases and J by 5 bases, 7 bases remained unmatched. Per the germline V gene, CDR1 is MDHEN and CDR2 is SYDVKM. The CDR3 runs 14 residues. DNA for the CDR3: TGTGCCAGCAGGACACAGGGGGCGCCTACTGAAGCTTTCTTT. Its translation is CASRTQGAPTEAFF. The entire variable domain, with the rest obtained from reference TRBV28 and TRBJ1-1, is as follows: DVKVTQSSRYLVKRTGEKVFLECVQDMDHENMFWYRQDPGLGLRLIYFSYDVKMKEKGDIPEGYSVSREKKERFSLILESASTNQTSMYLCASRTQGAPTEAFFGQGTRLTVV.

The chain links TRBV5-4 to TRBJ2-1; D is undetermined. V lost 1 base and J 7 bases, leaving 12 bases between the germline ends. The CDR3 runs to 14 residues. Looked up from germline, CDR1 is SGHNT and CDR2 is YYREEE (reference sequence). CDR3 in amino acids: CASSLNVEENEQFF. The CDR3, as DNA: TGTGCCAGCAGCTTGAACGTAGAGGAAAATGAGCAGTTCTTC.

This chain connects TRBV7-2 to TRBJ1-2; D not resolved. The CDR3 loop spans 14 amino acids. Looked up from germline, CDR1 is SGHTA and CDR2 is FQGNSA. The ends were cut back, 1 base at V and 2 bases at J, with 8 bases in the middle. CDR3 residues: CASSLDGRNYGYTF. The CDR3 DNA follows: TGTGCCAGCAGCTTAGACGGGAGGAACTATGGCTACACCTTC.

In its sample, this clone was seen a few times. The CDR3 DNA is TGTGCCAGCAGCTCGTACCTCAAACACTACGAGCAGTACTTC. Translating it yields CASSSYLKHYEQYF. The chain carries TRBV7-2 and TRBJ2-7, with D hard to call. V lost 4 bases to trimming and J lost 3 bases, with 13 bases between them. The CDR3 sequence is 14 residues long. The germline V gene has CDR1 SGHTA and CDR2 FQGNSA.

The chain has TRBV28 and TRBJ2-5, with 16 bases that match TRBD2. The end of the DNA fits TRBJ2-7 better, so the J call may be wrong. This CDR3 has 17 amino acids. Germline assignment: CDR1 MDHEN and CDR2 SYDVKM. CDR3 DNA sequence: TGTGCCAGCAGTTTACCCGGGACTAGCGGGAGGGTCTACGAGCAGTACTTC. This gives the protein CASSLPGTSGRVYEQYF.